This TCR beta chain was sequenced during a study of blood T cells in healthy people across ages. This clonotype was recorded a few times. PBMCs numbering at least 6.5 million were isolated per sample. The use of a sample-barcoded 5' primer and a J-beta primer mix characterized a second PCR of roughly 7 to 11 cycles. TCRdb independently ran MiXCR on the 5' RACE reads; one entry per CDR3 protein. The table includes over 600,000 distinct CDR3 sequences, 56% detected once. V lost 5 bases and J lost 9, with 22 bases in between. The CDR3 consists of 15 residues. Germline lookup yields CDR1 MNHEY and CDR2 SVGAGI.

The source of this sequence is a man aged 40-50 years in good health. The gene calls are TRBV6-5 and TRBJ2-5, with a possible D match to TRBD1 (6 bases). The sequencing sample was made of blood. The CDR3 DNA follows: TGTGCCAGCAGTCAACCGGGACAACAAGGGCCTTCCCAGTACTTC. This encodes CASSQPGQQGPSQYF.